This T cell receptor beta chain originates from a study of blood T cell repertoires in COVID-19. Study-wide background: The samples span acute and convalescent COVID-19 from the United States, Italy and Spain. T cells, B-cell-depleted T cells, or PBMCs supplied cDNA or gDNA.

Authors' data handling: Amplifying reference gene primers gave estimates of nucleated cell counts. TCRdb keeps only in-frame clones here, not all; method: immunoSEQ multiplex PCR. V, J and clone size derive from that table, while D and trimming were established from the DNA sequence. The sample has fewer than 200,000 clones, about 80% seen once. This CDR3 is built from 13 residues. The V gene's germline CDR1 is SGHTA and CDR2 FQGTGA. Deletions cut 5 bases from V and 4 bases from J, with 11 bases between. The sequence was obtained from a man in his fifties or sixties with acute or convalescent COVID-19. Sequencing was done on a sample of peripheral blood. This chain uses TRBV7-3 with TRBJ1-1; no clear D. CDR3 sequence reads: CASSIQERTEAFF. The CDR3 DNA reads as TGTGCCAGCAGCATTCAGGAACGCACTGAAGCTTTCTTT.